Given below is one T cell receptor (beta chain) in context. The antigen is undetermined. The CDR3 is 14 residues long. Germline-derived CDR1 and CDR2 are MNHEY and SVGAGI. Trimming shortened V by 0 bases and J by 7 bases, and 12 bases separated the two germline ends. Multiple V-beta primers and a C-beta primer amplified TCRB from RNA. TCRB-specific cDNA synthesis used 0.45 to 0.5 ug of total RNA. TCRdb recomputed calls from the multiplex PCR reads with MiXCR, one row per CDR3 protein. The sample carries about 15,000 distinct CDR3 sequences, roughly 70% recorded once. This sample was taken from a study of tumor-infiltrating lymphocytes in glioblastoma multiforme. Regarding the study as a whole: RNA-based TCR sequencing may distort clone frequencies, since cells carry unequal TCR transcript numbers.

The chain combines TRBV6-5 with TRBJ1-2, with D possibly matching TRBD1 (5 bases). Sample: brain tumor tissue. This TCR was recovered from a male donor with glioblastoma. CDR3 sequence (DNA): TGTGCCAGCAGTTACTCGGAGGGGTCTAGTGGCTACACCTTC. This gives the protein CASSYSEGSSGYTF.